This T cell receptor (beta chain) was identified during a study of T-cell reconstitution after alpha-beta-depleted transplantation in children. Of note for this clonotype: The antigen is not known.

It was with unique molecular identifiers that the TCRbeta library was prepared. One entry per CDR3 protein, called by TCRdb with MiXCR from the PCR reads. The table lists about 200,000 distinct CDR3 sequences, 6.6% of them singletons. Study findings and constraints: There were some patients whose high TCRbeta diversity at day 60 came from surviving recipient T cells and thymic progenitors. Fresh T-cell production supplied most of the T-cell counts and diversity seen one year after transplant. After transplant, at about two months, alpha-beta T cells were reportedly derived from several hundred expanded graft clones.

Germline loops: CDR1 SEHNR, CDR2 FQNEAQ (reference sequence). The CDR3 has 12 amino acids. Trimming shortened V by 10 bases and J by 6 bases, and 13 bases separated the two germline ends. The sample was PBMCs, taken before TCRalphabeta/CD19-depleted stem cell transplant. The sequence derives from a boy between 2 and 15 years old with acute lymphoblastic leukemia, due to receive a stem cell transplant. The chain combines TRBV7-9 with TRBJ2-1; D uncertain. The chain's CDR3 is CAMGLGLNEQFF. CDR3 in DNA: TGTGCCATGGGCCTTGGGCTCAATGAGCAGTTCTTC.